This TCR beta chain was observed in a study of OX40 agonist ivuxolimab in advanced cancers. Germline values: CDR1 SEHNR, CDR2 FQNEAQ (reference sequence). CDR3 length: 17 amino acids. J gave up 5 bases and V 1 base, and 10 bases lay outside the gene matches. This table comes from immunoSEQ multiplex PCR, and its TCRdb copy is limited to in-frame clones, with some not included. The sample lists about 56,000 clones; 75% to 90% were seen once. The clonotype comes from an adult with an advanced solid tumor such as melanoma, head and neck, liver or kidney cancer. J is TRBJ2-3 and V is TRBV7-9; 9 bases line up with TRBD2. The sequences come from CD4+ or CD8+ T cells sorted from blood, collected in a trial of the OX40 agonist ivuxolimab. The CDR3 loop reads CASSLDGISGGRDTQYF. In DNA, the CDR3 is TGTGCCAGCAGCTTAGACGGTATTAGCGGGGGACGAGATACGCAGTATTTT. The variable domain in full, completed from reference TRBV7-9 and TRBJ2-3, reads DTGVSQNPRHKITKRGQNVTFRCDPISEHNRLYWYRQTLGQGPEFLTYFQNEAQLEKSRLLSDRFSAERPKGSFSTLEIQRTEQGDSAMYLCASSLDGISGGRDTQYFGPGTRLTVL.